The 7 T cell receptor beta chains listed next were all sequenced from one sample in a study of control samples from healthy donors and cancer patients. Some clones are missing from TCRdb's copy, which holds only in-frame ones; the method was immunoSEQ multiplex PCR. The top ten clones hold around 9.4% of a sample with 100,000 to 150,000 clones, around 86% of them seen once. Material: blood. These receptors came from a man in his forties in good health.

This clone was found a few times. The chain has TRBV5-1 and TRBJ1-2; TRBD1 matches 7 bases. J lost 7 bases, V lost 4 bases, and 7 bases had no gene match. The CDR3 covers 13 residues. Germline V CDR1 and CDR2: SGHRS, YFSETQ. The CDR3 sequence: CASSERQGIGYTF. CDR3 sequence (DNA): TGCGCCAGCAGCGAACGACAGGGCATTGGCTACACCTTC.

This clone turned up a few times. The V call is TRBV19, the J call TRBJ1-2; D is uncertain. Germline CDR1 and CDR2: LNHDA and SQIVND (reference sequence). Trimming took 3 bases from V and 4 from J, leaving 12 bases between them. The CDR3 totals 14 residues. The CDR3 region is CASSISGVSYGYTF. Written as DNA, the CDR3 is TGTGCCAGTAGTATCTCAGGCGTAAGCTATGGCTACACCTTC.

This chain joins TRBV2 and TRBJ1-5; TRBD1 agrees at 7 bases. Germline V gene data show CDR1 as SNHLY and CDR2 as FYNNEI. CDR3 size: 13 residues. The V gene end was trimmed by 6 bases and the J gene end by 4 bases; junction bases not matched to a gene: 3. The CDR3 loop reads CASRGQSNQPQHF. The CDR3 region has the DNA TGTGCCAGCAGGGGACAGTCAAATCAGCCCCAGCATTTT.

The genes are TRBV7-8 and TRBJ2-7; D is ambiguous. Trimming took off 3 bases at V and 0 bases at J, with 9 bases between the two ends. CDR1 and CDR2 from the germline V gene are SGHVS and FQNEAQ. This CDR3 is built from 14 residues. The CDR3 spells CASSFGLNSYEQYF. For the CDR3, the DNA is TGTGCCAGCAGCTTTGGCCTTAACTCCTACGAGCAGTACTTC.

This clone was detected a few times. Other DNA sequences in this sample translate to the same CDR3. The CDR3 loop reads CASSPGQLSSYNEQFF. CDR3 bases: TGCGCCAGCAGCCCGGGACAGCTGAGCTCCTACAATGAGCAGTTCTTC. The rearrangement joins TRBV5-1 to TRBJ2-1, with 7 positions matching TRBD1. Germline assignment: CDR1 SGHRS and CDR2 YFSETQ. The V gene end was trimmed by 4 bases and the J gene end by 0 bases; junction bases not matched to a gene: 7. The CDR3 extends over 16 amino acids.

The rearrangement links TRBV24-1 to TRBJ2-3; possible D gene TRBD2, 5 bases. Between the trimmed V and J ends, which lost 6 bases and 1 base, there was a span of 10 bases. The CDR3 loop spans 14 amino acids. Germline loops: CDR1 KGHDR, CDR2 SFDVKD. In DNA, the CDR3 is TGTGCCACCAGTTCACTACTAGGCACAGATACGCAGTATTTT. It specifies CATSSLLGTDTQYF.

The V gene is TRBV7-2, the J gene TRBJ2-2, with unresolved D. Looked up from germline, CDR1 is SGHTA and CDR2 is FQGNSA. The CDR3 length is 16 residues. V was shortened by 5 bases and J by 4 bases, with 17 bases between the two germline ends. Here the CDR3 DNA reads TGTGCCAGCAGCCTATACCGTCGGGTTGGCACCGGGGAGCTGTTTTTT. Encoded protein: CASSLYRRVGTGELFF.